This T cell receptor beta chain comes out of a study of radiotherapy plus CTLA-4 blockade in lung cancer (dated by TCRdb to between 2018 and 2020). Background on the whole study: Among enrolled patients, approximately 19% had an objective response and 25% to 35% reached disease control.

The library was prepared using the immunoSEQ multiplex PCR assay. Imported from immuneACCESS, the table was reduced by TCRdb to in-frame sequences with V and J called. These copies leave out some clones; in studies compared against another copy, an unresolved V gene accounts for under half, and the cause of the remainder is not known. Here the sample has over 50,000 clones; under 85% occur a single time. 3% to 4% of the sample comes from the top ten. In this study, focal radiation therapy paired with CTLA-4 blockade (ipilimumab) was tested in patients who had chemo-refractory metastatic non-small-cell lung cancer. In the case of this clone: Its antigen is unknown. Base qualities are not at hand, and no much larger clone is one base apart.

Beyond this particular receptor, the publication reports: Early dynamic changes in blood T cell clones, together with increased serum interferon-beta after radiation, were reported as the strongest predictors of response. After treatment with radiotherapy and ipilimumab, TCR clones that came from tumors expanded in the peripheral blood.

The CDR3 starts with the cysteine, ends with the phenylalanine, and has 16 residues. The kept DNA is CDR3 alone, 48 bases in frame from the first base. V has 5 bases trimmed and J has 4 bases trimmed; junction bases matching no gene number 7. CDR1 and CDR2, looked up from the germline V gene, are SGHNT and YENEEA. The sample in question was peripheral blood, obtained from a patient treated with radiotherapy plus ipilimumab. The sequence was obtained from a human donor with non-small cell lung cancer who had a partial response to radiotherapy plus ipilimumab. The chain couples TRBV11-3 to TRBJ2-2; the junction holds 10 bases that match TRBD1. The DNA sequence reads TGTGCCAGCAGCCCCCGGACAGGGGGAGGCACCGGGGAGCTGTTTTTT. This codes for CASSPRTGGGTGELFF.